The next 22 T cell receptor beta chains were all read from a single sample in a study of read filtering for tumor transcriptome and immune sequencing. Molecular barcoded adaptors covering alpha/delta and beta/gamma chains were used on roughly 400 ng RNA. MiXCR, applied by TCRdb to the reads, yields one record per CDR3 protein. Among 75,000 to 95,000 distinct CDR3 sequences listed, roughly 21% were seen once. Sequencing was carried out using a population of CD138-negative cells sorted from bone marrow. These receptors came from a donor at least 40 years old with multiple myeloma.

This clonotype was seen ten or more times. The gene calls are TRBV29-1 and TRBJ2-5; 8 bases align to TRBD1. CDR1 and CDR2 from the germline V gene are SQVTM and ANQGSEA. There are 11 residues in the CDR3. The V and J ends lost 7 bases and 5 bases, in that order; junction bases with no gene match: 3. The CDR3 here is CSADRVETQYF. In DNA form, the CDR3 reads TGCAGCGCGGACAGGGTCGAGACCCAGTACTTC. Full variable domain (rest looked up from reference TRBV29-1 and TRBJ2-5): SAVISQKPSRDICQRGTSLTIQCQVDSQVTMMFWYRQQPGQSLTLIATANQGSEATYESGFVIDKFPISRPNLTFSTLTVSNMSPEDSSIYLCSADRVETQYFGPGTRLLVL.

This clonotype has a count of ten or more. The chain uses TRBV7-3 and TRBJ2-1, with D unresolved. The CDR3 totals 13 residues. The ends were cut back, 0 bases at V and 4 bases at J, with 4 bases in the middle. Germline loops: CDR1 SGHTA, CDR2 FQGTGA. The CDR3 DNA reads TGTGCCAGCAGCTTAACACCTTACAATGAGCAGTTCTTC. Its translation: CASSLTPYNEQFF.

V and J are TRBV12-3 or TRBV12-4 and TRBJ1-2, with D maybe TRBD1 (5 bases). This CDR3 spans 13 amino acids. Deletions cut 6 bases from V and 4 bases from J, with 12 bases between. The CDR3 DNA is TGTGCCAGCAGCAGACAGCCCGGCTATGGCTACACCTTC. This codes for CASSRQPGYGYTF.

Remarks on this clonotype: This may come from a read error, since a much larger clone is one base off. The V gene is TRBV9, the J gene TRBJ1-1; D not resolved. The V end was cut by 0 bases, the J end by 6 bases, with 9 bases between. The CDR3 is made up of 13 amino acids. Per the germline V gene, CDR1 is SGDLS and CDR2 is YYNGEE. CDR3 DNA: TGTGCCAGCAGCGTAGCGGGGAGGGCTGAAGCTTTCTTT. Translated, it gives CASSVAGRAEAFF. Supplemented by reference TRBV9 and TRBJ1-1, the full variable domain reads DSGVTQTPKHLITATGQRVTLRCSPRSGDLSVYWYQQSLDQGLQFLIQYYNGEERAKGNILERFSAQQFPDLHSELNLSSLELGDSALYFCASSVAGRAEAFFGQGTRLTVV.

This clonotype has ten or more counts. The V call is TRBV4-2, the J call TRBJ2-3, with D perhaps matching TRBD1 (5 bases). The CDR3 is 15 amino acids. CDR1 LGHNA and CDR2 YNFKEQ come from the germline V gene. Trimming took off 0 bases at V and 6 bases at J, with 13 bases between the two ends. In DNA form, the CDR3 reads TGTGCCAGCAGCCAAGATGGACACCACGGGGATACGCAGTATTTT. Amino acids: CASSQDGHHGDTQYF.

This clonotype has only one observation. Possible read error: a much larger clone is one base away. The chain carries TRBV29-1 and TRBJ2-1, with 7 bases aligning to TRBD2. This CDR3 is 13 amino acids long. After removal of 7 bases from V and 4 bases from J, the junction contained 7 bases not matched to a gene. The V gene's germline CDR1 is SQVTM and CDR2 ANQGSEA. In DNA form, the CDR3 reads TGCAGCGGGGGGGGACCAGCGTACAATGAGCAGTTCTTC. Its translation: CSGGGPAYNEQFF.

Remarks on this clonotype: This CDR3 is missing its conserved last phenylalanine or tryptophan, likely due to a read error. The chain couples TRBV7-6 to TRBJ1-1; D is undetermined. The CDR3 contains 12 residues. Germline CDR1 reads SGHVS; CDR2 reads FNYEAQ. In DNA form, the CDR3 reads TGTTCCAGCAGCTCGCTGGACACTGAAGCTTTCTCT. This translates into CSSSSLDTEAFS.

This clonotype appeared many times. The CDR3 nucleotides are TGCAGTGCGACGACAGGGGCCCTCAATCAGCCCCAGCATTTT. The encoded protein is CSATTGALNQPQHF. This chain uses TRBV20-1 with TRBJ1-5, with 8 bases lining up with TRBD1. With V trimmed by 6 bases and J by 3 bases, 7 bases remained unmatched. CDR3 length equals 14 residues. The germline V gene encodes CDR1 DFQATT and CDR2 SNEGSKA (reference sequence).

Many counts were recorded for this clonotype. The chain joins TRBV11-2 to TRBJ2-1, with 8 positions matching TRBD1. This CDR3 comprises 19 residues. The V gene end was trimmed by 1 base and the J gene end by 0 bases; junction bases not matched to a gene: 11. Germline V CDR1 and CDR2: SGHAT, FQNNGV. The CDR3, as DNA: TGTGCCAGCAGCTTAGTGCCCCAGGGGGCAACAGGCTCCTACAATGAGCAGTTCTTC. It encodes CASSLVPQGATGSYNEQFF.

The chain has TRBV7-9 and TRBJ2-1; D possibly corresponds to TRBD2 (6 bases). The CDR3 spans 17 residues. The V gene's germline CDR1 is SEHNR and CDR2 FQNEAQ (reference sequence). V was shortened by 8 bases and J by 2 bases, with 22 bases between the two germline ends. This CDR3 is CASGPGNPGATYNEQFF. CDR3 DNA sequence: TGTGCCAGCGGCCCGGGAAACCCGGGAGCCACCTACAATGAGCAGTTCTTC.

Only a few counts were recorded for this clonotype. J is TRBJ2-3 and V is TRBV2; a weak D match, TRBD1 (6 bases). V lost 8 bases and J 3 bases, leaving 18 bases between the germline ends. The CDR3 totals 15 residues. CDR1 is SNHLY and CDR2 is FYNNEI in the germline V gene. DNA for the CDR3: TGTGCCAGCGGACCCGGGACAACAGTGACAGATACGCAGTATTTT. This codes for CASGPGTTVTDTQYF.

This clonotype has ten or more counts. The chain combines TRBV23-1 with TRBJ2-1; 8 nucleotides line up with TRBD2. TRBV23-1 is classed as an ORF, of uncertain function. This CDR3 comprises 18 residues. V gave up 6 bases and J gave up 2 bases; unmatched junction bases: 15. The CDR3 region is CASSQRRGGTTAYNEQFF. CDR3 sequence (DNA): TGCGCCAGCAGCCAACGACGGGGGGGCACCACCGCCTACAATGAGCAGTTCTTC.

Regarding this clonotype: This may stem from a read error, because a much larger clone lies one nucleotide away. The chain has TRBV5-1 and TRBJ1-4; D possibly corresponds to TRBD1 (6 bases). Germline CDR1 and CDR2: SGHRS and YFSETQ. CDR3 size: 14 residues. Trimming took 4 bases from V and 8 from J, leaving 15 bases between them. CDR3 nucleotide sequence: TGCGCCAGCAGCCTGGGACATGGGTTGGAAAAACTGTTTTTT. Translation: CASSLGHGLEKLFF.

On this clonotype: Because the CDR3 is missing its conserved closing phenylalanine or tryptophan, this is likely a read error. It is unclear where the CDR3 begins or ends on the DNA, so no DNA is shown, and the CDR3 is as TCRdb lists it. The CDR3 reads CASSLSNLLETRYI. The chain recombines TRBV5-1 with TRBJ2-5. Per the germline V gene, CDR1 is SGHRS and CDR2 is YFSETQ. The length of the CDR3 is 14 amino acids, counting both ends.

This clonotype was observed at least ten times. The rearrangement joins TRBV28 to TRBJ2-6; TRBD1 is a possible D gene (6 bases). The germline CDR1 and CDR2 sequences are MDHEN and SYDVKM. V was shortened by 5 bases and J by 4 bases, with 12 bases between the two germline ends. The CDR3 has 15 amino acids. CDR3 nucleotides: TGTGCCAGCAGTACCCCAGGGGTCGGGGCCAACGTCCTGACTTTC. Its translation: CASSTPGVGANVLTF.

For this clonotype: A much larger clone lies a single base off, so this may be a read error. Here the CDR3 omits its conserved ending phenylalanine or tryptophan, so a read error is the likely source. The chain has TRBV12-3 or TRBV12-4 and TRBJ1-1; D remains ambiguous. This CDR3 is 13 amino acids long. Trimming shortened V by 3 bases and J by 1 base, and 6 bases separated the two germline ends. This chain's CDR3 is CASSLKENTEAFS. CDR3 in DNA: TGTGCCAGCAGTTTGAAAGAGAACACTGAAGCTTTCTCT.

Concerning this clonotype itself: Given a much more abundant clone one base away, this may be a read error. The gene calls are TRBV5-1 and TRBJ2-3; 8 nucleotides match TRBD2. The CDR3 totals 15 residues. Per the germline V gene, CDR1 is SGHRS and CDR2 is YFSETQ. CDR3 bases: TGCGCCAGCAGCTTGAAGCGGGGGAGCACAGATACGCAGTGTTTT. Its translation is CASSLKRGSTDTQCF.

Comment on this clonotype: Given a much more abundant clone one base away, this may be a read error. The chain uses TRBV5-1 and TRBJ2-5, with a tentative D call TRBD1 (6 bases). Germline loops: CDR1 SGHRS, CDR2 YFSETQ. CDR3 length: 14 residues. V was clipped by 3 bases and J by 3 bases, with 12 bases between them. The DNA of the CDR3 is TGCGCCAGCAGCTCCGGGACATCGGAAGAGACCCAGTACTTC. This translates into CASSSGTSEETQYF. Supplemented by reference TRBV5-1 and TRBJ2-5, the full variable domain reads KAGVTQTPRYLIKTRGQQVTLSCSPISGHRSVSWYQQTPGQGLQFLFEYFSETQRNKGNFPGRFSGRQFSNSRSEMNVSTLELGDSALYLCASSSGTSEETQYFGPGTRLLVL.

Ten or more counts support this clonotype. The V gene is TRBV7-9, the J gene TRBJ2-7; D gene ambiguous. In germline, CDR1 is SEHNR, CDR2 FQNEAQ (reference sequence). V lost 6 bases, J lost 6 bases, and 12 bases lay in between. This CDR3 spans 12 amino acids. The CDR3 DNA sequence: TGTGCCAGCAGTGGGTCGGACGGCGAGCAGTACTTC. It is translated as CASSGSDGEQYF.

This clonotype appeared many times. The V gene is TRBV18, the J gene TRBJ2-7; 7 bases map to TRBD2. V shed 3 bases, J shed 5 bases, and the junction held 7 bases outside the gene matches. Germline-derived CDR1 and CDR2 are KGHSH and LQKENI. The CDR3 consists of 14 residues. CDR3 sequence: CASSPGTTTHEQYF. The CDR3 coding sequence is TGTGCCAGCTCACCGGGGACTACCACCCACGAGCAGTACTTC.

This clonotype was counted ten times or more. In DNA, the CDR3 is TGCGCCAGCAGCTTGGGGACGTCTAACTATGGCTACACCTTC. It specifies CASSLGTSNYGYTF. The V gene is TRBV5-1, the J gene TRBJ1-2; D unresolved. Between the trimmed V and J ends, which lost 0 bases and 0 bases, there was a span of 6 bases. Germline CDR1 SGHRS, CDR2 YFSETQ. This CDR3 has 14 amino acids. The entire variable domain, with the rest obtained from reference TRBV5-1 and TRBJ1-2, is as follows: KAGVTQTPRYLIKTRGQQVTLSCSPISGHRSVSWYQQTPGQGLQFLFEYFSETQRNKGNFPGRFSGRQFSNSRSEMNVSTLELGDSALYLCASSLGTSNYGYTFGSGTRLTVV.

This clonotype showed up many times. This sequence joins TRBV3-1 and TRBJ1-5, with 7 bases fitting TRBD1. V lost 1 base to trimming and J lost 5 bases; unmatched junction nucleotides: 8. This CDR3 has 16 amino acids. CDR1 LGHDT and CDR2 YNNKEL come from the germline V gene (reference sequence). This CDR3 reads CASSQGGGQPYQPQHF. The CDR3 coding sequence is TGTGCCAGCAGCCAAGGCGGGGGACAGCCTTATCAGCCCCAGCATTTT. Using reference TRBV3-1 and TRBJ1-5 for the parts outside the CDR3, the full variable domain is DTAVSQTPKYLVTQMGNDKSIKCEQNLGHDTMYWYKQDSKKFLKIMFSYNNKELIINETVPNRFSPKSPDKAHLNLHINSLELGDSAVYFCASSQGGGQPYQPQHFGDGTRLSIL.